The 15 T cell receptor beta chains given below trace back to one sample, sequenced in a study of T cell repertoires in cytomegalovirus infection. TCRdb called the reads again in MiXCR, with one record for every CDR3 protein. Here the sample spans 350,000 to 550,000 distinct CDR3 sequences, roughly a third being singletons. The sample was PBMCs. The source of these receptors is a human donor in good health (CMV status not recorded). Some clones in this sample may be carry-over from other donors' samples.

Notes on this clonotype: This CDR3 is missing its conserved last phenylalanine or tryptophan, likely due to a read error. This chain connects TRBV19 to TRBJ2-1, with D possibly being TRBD2 (6 bases). This CDR3 is built from 15 residues. V was clipped by 4 bases and J by 3 bases, with 13 bases between them. Per germline, CDR1 LNHDA and CDR2 SQIVND (reference sequence). Here the CDR3 DNA reads TGTGCCAGTAGTAGGTCAGGAGGGCTCTACAATGAGCAGTTCTTA. Translation gives CASSRSGGLYNEQFL.

This clonotype was detected many times. This chain uses TRBV7-8 with TRBJ2-3; 12 bases are shared with TRBD2. This CDR3 has 19 amino acids. The germline V gene has CDR1 SGHVS and CDR2 FQNEAQ. V gave up 3 bases and J gave up 1 base; unmatched junction bases: 11. The CDR3 coding sequence is TGTGCCAGCAGCTTTCCGTCGGCTAGCGGGGGGGCCGGCACAGATACGCAGTATTTT. It is translated as CASSFPSASGGAGTDTQYF.

This rearrangement joins TRBV19 to TRBJ2-1; 9 nucleotides line up with TRBD1. Germline CDR1 reads LNHDA; CDR2 reads SQIVND (reference sequence). After removal of 1 base from V and 2 bases from J, the junction contained 9 bases not matched to a gene. The CDR3 sequence is 18 residues long. The DNA for the CDR3 is TGTGCCAGTAGTATAGTACAGGGGGCCCGAGGAGCCTACAATGAGCAGTTCTTC. Its protein product is CASSIVQGARGAYNEQFF.

This clonotype was recorded a few times. Its ends do not fully match the called genes, so a read error is possible. V is TRBV5-3 and J is TRBJ2-7; TRBD1 matches at 8 bases. TRBV5-3 is an ORF for which the function is uncertain. The CDR3 has 15 amino acids. The CDR3 loop reads CASSSTGDRFGEQYF. DNA of the CDR3: TGTGCCAGCAGCTCGACCGGGGACAGGTTTGGCGAGCAGTACTTC.

This clonotype was recorded a few times. The chain uses TRBV5-5 and TRBJ2-7; D possibly corresponds to TRBD2 (6 bases). Germline CDR1 reads SGHKS; CDR2 reads YYEKEE (reference sequence). V was clipped by 0 bases and J by 5 bases, with 18 bases between them. The CDR3 consists of 16 residues. The CDR3 loop reads CASSLDGGTLLNEQYF. For the CDR3, the DNA is TGTGCCAGCAGCTTGGATGGGGGGACCCTACTAAACGAGCAGTACTTC.

The chain is built from TRBV28 and TRBJ1-1; 10 positions agree with TRBD1. Trimming cost V 7 bases and J 5 bases; bases outside gene matches: 10. The CDR3 has 15 residues. Germline-derived CDR1 and CDR2 are MDHEN and SYDVKM. CDR3 coding DNA: TGTGCCAGCAACCCCTATTGGACAGGGGGGACTGAAGCTTTCTTT. Translated, it gives CASNPYWTGGTEAFF.

Many counts were recorded for this clonotype. V is TRBV7-8 and J is TRBJ2-7; D is uncertain. V gave up 3 bases and J gave up 4 bases, with 10 bases separating them. Germline values: CDR1 SGHVS, CDR2 FQNEAQ. The CDR3 totals 13 residues. The chain's CDR3 is CASSFGVDYEQYF. DNA for the CDR3: TGTGCCAGCAGCTTTGGTGTCGATTACGAGCAGTACTTC. The whole variable domain, remainder taken from reference TRBV7-8 and TRBJ2-7, is GAGVSQSPRYKVAKRGQDVALRCDPISGHVSLFWYQQALGQGPEFLTYFQNEAQLDKSGLPSDRFFAERPEGSVSTLKIQRTQQEDSAVYLCASSFGVDYEQYFGPGTRLTVT.

V is TRBV7-2 and J is TRBJ1-2; no clear D. The CDR3 spans 14 residues. V gave up 3 bases and J gave up 8 bases, with 16 bases separating them. Germline CDR1 is SGHTA and CDR2 is FQGNSA. CDR3 sequence (DNA): TGTGCCAGCAGCTTTTTCGACAATTCGCGCGGCTACACCTTC. It translates to CASSFFDNSRGYTF.

The V and J genes are TRBV19 and TRBJ1-5, with 8 positions matching TRBD1. This CDR3 is 14 amino acids long. The V segment lost 5 bases and the J segment 6 bases; nucleotides outside the gene matches: 6. The V gene's germline CDR1 is LNHDA and CDR2 SQIVND (reference sequence). CDR3 nucleotides: TGTGCCAGTAGTCCCCGGACAGGGACTCAGCCCCAGCATTTT. It yields the protein CASSPRTGTQPQHF.

This clonotype was seen more than once but under ten times. The J gene is TRBJ2-2, the V gene TRBV24-1, with D possibly being TRBD1 (5 bases). This CDR3 comprises 15 residues. The germline gives CDR1 KGHDR, CDR2 SFDVKD. Trimming took off 3 bases at V and 2 bases at J, with 9 bases between the two ends. The CDR3 nucleotides are TGTGCCACCAGTGATGGACAAGGAAACACCGGGGAGCTGTTTTTT. Translating gives CATSDGQGNTGELFF.

The chain's CDR3 is CATSDSKGPTGELFF. The CDR3 region has the DNA TGTGCCACCAGTGATTCAAAAGGTCCCACCGGGGAGCTGTTTTTT. The chain joins TRBV24-1 to TRBJ2-2; D is uncertain. Germline CDR1 KGHDR, CDR2 SFDVKD. This CDR3 spans 15 amino acids. V was pared by 2 bases and J by 4 bases, with 10 bases between.

The chain has TRBV6-4 and TRBJ1-1, with TRBD1 matching over 9 bases. The length of the CDR3 is 14 residues. Unmatched junction bases numbered 5, after V lost 6 bases and J lost 3 bases. The germline gives CDR1 MRHNA, CDR2 SNTAGT. This CDR3 reads CASRPTGGYTEAFF. CDR3 nucleotide sequence: TGTGCCAGCAGGCCGACAGGGGGGTACACTGAAGCTTTCTTT.

This clonotype was seen only a few times. The rearrangement joins TRBV28 to TRBJ1-1; D call uncertain. The CDR3 is 16 residues long. Germline assignment: CDR1 MDHEN and CDR2 SYDVKM. The V and J ends lost 5 bases and 1 base respectively, with 17 bases between them. The DNA of the CDR3 is TGTGCCAGCAGTATCCGGGCCAGATTACAGAACACTGAAGCTTTCTTT. This codes for CASSIRARLQNTEAFF.

V gene TRBV7-8 combines with J gene TRBJ2-7, with 11 nucleotides matching TRBD2. CDR1 and CDR2 (germline): SGHVS, FQNEAQ. Trimming cost V 1 base and J 1 base; bases outside gene matches: 6. CDR3 length: 17 residues. CDR3 sequence reads: CASSLEGLAVSSYEQYF. Written as DNA, the CDR3 is TGTGCCAGCAGCTTAGAGGGACTAGCGGTTTCTTCCTACGAGCAGTACTTC.

CDR3 in amino acids: CASSPWDLKETQYF. CDR3 DNA: TGTGCCAGCAGCCCTTGGGACCTAAAAGAGACCCAGTACTTC. V gene TRBV11-2 combines with J gene TRBJ2-5; D tentatively fits TRBD1 or TRBD2 (5 bases each). The V gene lost 5 bases and the J gene lost 3 bases, with 13 bases spanning the gap. This CDR3 region has 14 residues. Germline CDR1 SGHAT, CDR2 FQNNGV.